This T cell receptor (beta chain) was captured by sequencing in a study of blood T cell repertoires in COVID-19. Generated by immunoSEQ multiplex PCR, the TCRdb table keeps only in-frame clones and is missing some. The repertoire holds a few hundred thousand clones, with roughly 90% as singletons. The TCR comes from a woman in her 50s with acute or convalescent COVID-19. The sequenced sample consisted of peripheral blood.

The CDR3: CASSEAGTHYGYTF. Here the CDR3 DNA reads TGTGCCAGCAGTGAAGCCGGGACTCACTATGGCTACACCTTC. The rearrangement uses TRBV25-1 and TRBJ1-2; D might be TRBD1 (5 bases). Trimming pared 2 bases from V and 3 bases from J, leaving 10 bases between. The CDR3 is 14 amino acids. The germline CDR1 and CDR2 sequences are MGHDK and SYGVNS.